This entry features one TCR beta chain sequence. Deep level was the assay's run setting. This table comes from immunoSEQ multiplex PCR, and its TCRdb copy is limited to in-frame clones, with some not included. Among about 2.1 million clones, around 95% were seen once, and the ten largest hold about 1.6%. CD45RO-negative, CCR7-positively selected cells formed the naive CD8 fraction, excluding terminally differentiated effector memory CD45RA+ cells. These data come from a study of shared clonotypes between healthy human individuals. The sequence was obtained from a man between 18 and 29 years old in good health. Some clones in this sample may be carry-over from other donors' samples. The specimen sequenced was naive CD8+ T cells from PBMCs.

The CDR3, as DNA: TGTGCCAGCAGCCTGGGACTGATCTACGAGCAGTACTTC. Translation gives CASSLGLIYEQYF. The chain links TRBV13 to TRBJ2-7; tentatively, D is TRBD2 (6 bases). V lost 5 bases and J lost 3, with 11 bases in between. The germline V gene encodes CDR1 PRHDT and CDR2 FYEKMQ (reference sequence). The CDR3 length is 13 residues.